Listed here is a single T cell receptor (beta chain). The template was genomic DNA from peripheral blood, not RNA. The record originates from a study of T cell repertoires in aging, cancer and after chemotherapy. Looking at the study overall: Pre- and post-chemotherapy samples were paired from glioblastoma patients treated with temozolomide-based therapy.

Germline CDR1 and CDR2: SEHNR and FQNEAQ (reference sequence). Trimming took off 1 base at V and 1 base at J, with 4 bases between the two ends. This CDR3 comprises 14 residues. Rearranged V-D-J TRB sequences were amplified with a mixed TRB-A/B primer pool. TCRdb re-called the multiplex PCR reads with MiXCR, one entry per CDR3 protein. The table shows 6,500 to 7,500 distinct CDR3 sequences, with 53% occurring only once. The genes are TRBV7-9 and TRBJ1-4, with D uncertain. The specimen was blood. The source is a human donor with a solid tumor. CDR3 sequence reads: CASSLVETNEKLFF. The CDR3 DNA reads TGTGCCAGCAGCTTAGTGGAAACTAATGAAAAACTGTTTTTT.